This T cell receptor beta chain derives from a study of technical replicates of blood from a handful of donors. Libraries were prepared by immunoSEQ multiplex PCR; TCRdb keeps only in-frame clonotypes and omits some of them. This table has roughly 79,000 clones, under 97% appearing once. This TCR derives from a human donor in good health. The sequenced sample was T cells isolated from PBMCs.

CDR3 in amino acids: CASSEGGAGGSYEQYF. CDR3 DNA: TGTGCCAGCAGCGAAGGAGGTGCCGGAGGCTCCTACGAGCAGTACTTC. The rearrangement links TRBV9 to TRBJ2-7; weak D call: TRBD2 (5 bases). The V gene lost 3 bases and the J gene lost 0 bases, with 16 bases spanning the gap. The CDR3 has 16 amino acids. Germline lookup yields CDR1 SGDLS and CDR2 YYNGEE.